This TCR beta chain comes out of a study of CD8 T cells in ankylosing spondylitis. A single record per CDR3 protein comes from TCRdb applying MiXCR to the 5' RACE reads. This sample has around 300,000 distinct CDR3 sequences; approximately 15% occur once, and the top ten carry 0.85% to 1.4%. With 5 bases clipped from V and 5 bases from J, the junction kept 6 bases outside the gene matches. Germline lookup yields CDR1 SGHTA and CDR2 FQGNSA. CDR3 size: 14 residues. The sequence derives from a male donor with ankylosing spondylitis or in good health (not recorded which). V and J are TRBV7-2 and TRBJ2-1; the match to TRBD2 covers 7 bases. Material for sequencing was blood, either unsorted or a sorted T cell fraction (not recorded which). The CDR3 DNA sequence: TGTGCCAGCAGCCGGGGGGATTGGGACAATGAGCAGTTCTTC. Translating it yields CASSRGDWDNEQFF.